This T cell receptor (beta chain) was identified in a study of blood T cells in healthy people across ages. Study results and limitations: The authors considered diversity estimates from one million T cells to be underestimates. A greater number of naive CD4+ cells and higher diversity distinguished long-lived donors from aged donors.

In each sample, at least 6 million PBMCs were isolated. As concerns this clonotype: As yet, its antigen is unknown.

It was with a sample-barcoded 5' primer and a J-beta primer mix that a second PCR of roughly 6 to 12 cycles was run. Via MiXCR, TCRdb re-called the 5' RACE reads, giving one row per CDR3 protein. The sample shows 1.5 million or so distinct CDR3 sequences, approximately 42% of them seen only once. The TCR comes from a woman between 18 and 29 years old in good health. Sequencing used blood.

CDR3 amino acids: CSASAGGNQPQHF. The CDR3 DNA is TGCAGTGCCTCAGCCGGCGGCAATCAGCCCCAGCATTTT. The chain carries TRBV20-1 and TRBJ1-5; D ambiguous. The germline V gene has CDR1 DFQATT and CDR2 SNEGSKA (reference sequence). The germline V and J ends were trimmed by 6 bases and 2 bases, with 11 bases remaining between them. The CDR3 runs 13 residues.